This is a list of T cell receptor beta chains from one sample in a study of T cell responses to AZD1222 COVID-19 vaccine. TCRdb's table, derived via immunoSEQ multiplex PCR, lists solely in-frame clones and lacks some. The sample has 140,000 to 150,000 clones; roughly 86% are singletons. This material consisted of peripheral blood, taken 28 days after the second AZD1222 dose. All receptors derive from an adult who received the AZD1222 COVID-19 vaccine. CDR3s include the opening cysteine and the closing phenylalanine or tryptophan. D genes are given only for firm matches. Size is omitted from some rows. Given values are once, few, many or a class for expanded clones.

J gene	V gene	clone size	D gene	CDR3 protein	CDR3 DNA
TRBJ2-7	TRBV7-9	-	TRBD1	CASSLPDGGQAEEQYF	TGTGCCAGCAGCTTACCAGATGGGGGACAGGCGGAGGAGCAGTACTTC
TRBJ1-1	TRBV5-4	-	TRBD1	CASSLGGQGGAEAFF	TGTGCCAGCAGCCTGGGGGGACAGGGAGGGGCTGAAGCTTTCTTT
TRBJ2-1	TRBV9	once	-	CASSVRPGGEQFF	TGTGCCAGCAGCGTCAGACCCGGGGGTGAGCAGTTCTTC
TRBJ1-3	TRBV19	-	-	CASSIATRDSRRNTIYF	TGTGCCAGTAGTATAGCTACTCGGGATTCTCGACGAAACACCATATATTTT
TRBJ2-5	TRBV9	-	TRBD2	CASSLAGEKTQYF	TGTGCCAGCAGCCTAGCGGGAGAGAAGACCCAGTACTTC
TRBJ2-2	TRBV11-3	-	-	CASSFGRGNTGELFF	TGTGCCAGCAGCTTCGGCAGGGGGAACACCGGGGAGCTGTTTTTT
TRBJ1-1	TRBV5-1	-	-	CASSSGTFNTEAFF	TGCGCCAGCAGCTCCGGGACGTTTAACACTGAAGCTTTCTTT
TRBJ2-3	TRBV2	-	TRBD2	CASSRLAGRTDTQYF	TGTGCCAGCAGTCGACTAGCGGGACGCACAGATACGCAGTATTTT
TRBJ1-4	TRBV5-1	once	-	CASRPGAANEKLFF	TGCGCCAGCAGACCCGGGGCGGCTAATGAAAAACTGTTTTTT
TRBJ1-1	TRBV6-5	-	-	CASSYSKSAMNTEAFF	TGTGCCAGCAGTTACTCGAAGTCGGCAATGAACACTGAAGCTTTCTTT
TRBJ1-5	TRBV25-1	-	-	CASRGGNQPQHF	TGTGCCAGCAGGGGAGGGAATCAGCCCCAGCATTTT
TRBJ2-4	TRBV6-6	-	TRBD1	CASSAGTGKNIQYF	TGTGCCAGCAGTGCCGGGACAGGCAAAAACATTCAGTACTTC
TRBJ1-5	TRBV7-2	-	-	CASSLAGQGLNQPQHF	TGTGCCAGCAGCTTAGCGGGCCAGGGTTTAAATCAGCCCCAGCATTTT
TRBJ1-4	TRBV11-2	-	-	CASSLQGRKLFF	TGTGCCAGCAGCTTACAGGGGAGAAAACTGTTTTTT
TRBJ1-2	TRBV20-1	-	TRBD1	CSATGGYGYTF	TGCAGTGCTACAGGGGGCTATGGCTACACCTTC
TRBJ2-1	TRBV2	-	TRBD1	CASRDRGDEQFF	TGTGCCAGCAGAGACAGGGGAGATGAGCAGTTCTTC
TRBJ1-1	TRBV19	-	TRBD1	CASSIRGQGVTEAFF	TGTGCCAGTAGTATAAGGGGACAGGGGGTCACTGAAGCTTTCTTT
TRBJ1-1	TRBV3-1/TRBV3-2	-	-	CASSQSVALMNTEAFF	TGTGCCAGCAGCCAATCCGTCGCCCTTATGAACACTGAAGCTTTCTTT
TRBJ1-5	TRBV7-8	-	-	CASSFGDTRNQPQHF	TGTGCCAGCAGCTTCGGGGACACCCGCAATCAGCCCCAGCATTTT
TRBJ1-1	TRBV5-6	-	TRBD1	CASSWYRGRNTEAFF	TGTGCCAGCAGCTGGTACAGGGGACGGAACACTGAAGCTTTCTTT
TRBJ1-1	TRBV2	-	-	CASSEEVPRMNTEAFF	TGTGCCAGCAGTGAAGAGGTCCCACGTATGAACACTGAAGCTTTCTTT
TRBJ2-7	TRBV6-5	-	TRBD2	CASSPPTSGSYEQYF	TGTGCCAGCAGTCCGCCGACTAGCGGCTCCTACGAGCAGTACTTC
TRBJ1-1	TRBV6-5	once	-	CASSYSAGAFEAFF	TGTGCCAGCAGTTACTCGGCAGGGGCTTTTGAAGCTTTCTTT
TRBJ1-2	TRBV9	-	-	CASSPRGGNYGYTF	TGTGCCAGCAGCCCGAGGGGAGGTAACTATGGCTACACCTTC
TRBJ1-2	TRBV30	-	-	CAWSWAYGYTF	TGTGCCTGGAGTTGGGCCTATGGCTACACCTTC
TRBJ2-7	TRBV10-3	-	TRBD2	CAIRTSDYEQYF	TGTGCCATTCGGACTAGCGATTACGAGCAGTACTTC
TRBJ1-6	TRBV15	-	TRBD1	CATSRGGTANSPLHF	TGTGCCACCAGCAGAGGCGGGACAGCTAATTCACCCCTCCACTTT
TRBJ2-7	TRBV5-6	-	TRBD1	CASSSSGQGEQYF	TGTGCCAGCAGCTCTAGTGGACAGGGCGAGCAGTACTTC
TRBJ2-1	TRBV3-1/TRBV3-2	-	TRBD2	CASSPDSGGTYNEQFF	TGTGCCAGCAGCCCCGATAGCGGGGGGACCTACAATGAGCAGTTCTTC
TRBJ2-1	TRBV18	-	-	CASSSLLQGREGNNEQFF	TGTGCCAGCTCATCACTACTACAGGGAAGGGAGGGGAACAATGAGCAGTTCTTC
TRBJ1-4	TRBV20-1	once	-	CSASNERGGEKLFF	TGCAGTGCTAGTAACGAACGAGGGGGTGAAAAACTGTTTTTT
TRBJ2-3	TRBV3-1/TRBV3-2	-	-	CASSPQNGWVSDTQYF	TGTGCCAGCAGCCCCCAAAACGGATGGGTTTCAGATACGCAGTATTTT
TRBJ2-7	TRBV15	few	-	CATSRDTGRLYEQYF	TGTGCCACCAGCAGAGACACGGGGAGACTCTACGAGCAGTACTTC
TRBJ1-1	TRBV19	-	-	CASSIQWGNTEAFF	TGTGCCAGTAGTATTCAATGGGGAAACACTGAAGCTTTCTTT
TRBJ2-1	TRBV15	-	-	CATSRDPGLYNEQFF	TGTGCCACCAGCAGAGATCCGGGACTTTACAATGAGCAGTTCTTC
TRBJ2-1	TRBV11-3	-	TRBD2	CASSLSSGVYNEQFF	TGTGCCAGCAGCTTAAGCAGCGGGGTTTACAATGAGCAGTTCTTC
TRBJ1-2	TRBV2	-	-	CASSESKASPKGYTF	TGTGCCAGCAGTGAAAGTAAGGCCAGCCCCAAAGGCTACACCTTC
TRBJ2-7	TRBV7-2	-	TRBD1	CASTPPSGQGYEQYF	TGTGCCAGCACCCCCCCCTCGGGACAGGGTTACGAGCAGTACTTC
TRBJ1-1	TRBV4-2	-	-	CASSQDRGLNTEAFF	TGTGCCAGCAGCCAAGATCGGGGGCTGAACACTGAAGCTTTCTTT
TRBJ1-1	TRBV5-1	-	-	CASSLAGDTEAFF	TGCGCCAGCAGCTTGGCGGGGGACACTGAAGCTTTCTTT
TRBJ2-5	TRBV5-6	-	-	CASSFWVSSETQYF	TGTGCCAGCAGCTTTTGGGTTTCGAGTGAGACCCAGTACTTC
TRBJ2-5	TRBV5-4	-	TRBD1	CASSLTGTGETQYF	TGTGCCAGCAGCTTGACCGGGACAGGAGAGACCCAGTACTTC
TRBJ1-3	TRBV10-1	-	-	CASSAATSSGNTIYF	TGCGCCAGCAGTGCCGCGACAAGCTCTGGAAACACCATATATTTT
TRBJ1-1	TRBV5-1	-	-	CASSLQMDTEAFF	TGCGCCAGCAGCTTGCAAATGGACACTGAAGCTTTCTTT
TRBJ2-2	TRBV5-1	-	-	CASRDNTGELFF	TGCGCCAGCAGGGACAACACCGGGGAGCTGTTTTTT
TRBJ1-2	TRBV29-1	-	-	CSVVVRRDYGYTF	TGCAGCGTTGTGGTTAGGCGGGACTATGGCTACACCTTC
TRBJ1-5	TRBV29-1	-	-	CSAYQVGQPQHF	TGCAGCGCCTACCAGGTCGGGCAGCCCCAGCATTTT
TRBJ2-1	TRBV10-3	-	-	CAISVLSGDLNEQFF	TGTGCCATCAGTGTGTTGTCGGGAGATCTCAATGAGCAGTTCTTC
TRBJ2-3	TRBV19	-	TRBD2	CASSQTSGPQYF	TGTGCCAGTAGCCAGACTAGCGGGCCGCAGTATTTT
TRBJ2-7	TRBV9	few	TRBD2	CASSTNAGLVFEQYF	TGTGCCAGCAGCACAAACGCGGGACTAGTGTTCGAGCAGTACTTC
TRBJ2-2	TRBV11-2	-	TRBD2	CASSQGLAGSGELFF	TGTGCCAGCAGCCAGGGGCTAGCGGGTTCCGGGGAGCTGTTTTTT
TRBJ1-5	TRBV10-2	-	TRBD1	CASTGGGNQPQHF	TGCGCCAGCACAGGGGGAGGCAATCAGCCCCAGCATTTT
TRBJ1-2	TRBV11-2	-	-	CASSSPGTQARGYTF	TGTGCCAGCAGCTCGCCCGGGACTCAAGCGCGGGGCTACACCTTC
TRBJ2-7	TRBV7-9	few	TRBD1	CASSKGQGPREQYF	TGTGCCAGCAGCAAGGGACAGGGTCCCAGGGAGCAGTACTTC
TRBJ2-3	TRBV6-6	-	-	CASSPQGGAFGTDTQYF	TGTGCCAGCAGTCCCCAGGGGGGGGCCTTTGGGACAGATACGCAGTATTTT
TRBJ2-7	TRBV3-1/TRBV3-2	-	-	CASSLTGQQYF	TGTGCCAGCAGCCTAACGGGACAACAGTACTTC